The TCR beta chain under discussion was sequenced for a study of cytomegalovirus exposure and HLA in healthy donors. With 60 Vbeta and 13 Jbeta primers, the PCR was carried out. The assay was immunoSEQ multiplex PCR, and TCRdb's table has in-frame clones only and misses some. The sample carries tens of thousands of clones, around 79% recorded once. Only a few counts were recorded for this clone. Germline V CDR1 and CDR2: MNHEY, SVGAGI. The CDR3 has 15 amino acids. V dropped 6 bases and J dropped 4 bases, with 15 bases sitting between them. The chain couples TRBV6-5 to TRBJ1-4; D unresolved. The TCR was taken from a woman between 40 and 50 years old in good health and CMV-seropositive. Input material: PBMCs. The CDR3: CASRSPGRGNEKLFF. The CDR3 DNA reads TGTGCCAGCAGGAGTCCGGGGAGAGGTAATGAAAAACTGTTTTTT.